This is a list of T cell receptor beta chains from one sample in a study of T cell responses to AZD1222 COVID-19 vaccine. Method: immunoSEQ multiplex PCR; TCRdb's copy keeps in-frame clones and lacks some. Of more than 75,000 clones in the sample, under 90% are singletons; the top ten hold approximately 1.3%. Sequenced material: peripheral blood, taken 28 days after the second AZD1222 dose. The receptor source for this set is an adult who received the AZD1222 COVID-19 vaccine. Each CDR3 is given with its conserved first and last residue. Clone sizes are given selectively: once, few, many, or a class where the clone is expanded.

size: NA
V: TRBV7-2
CDR3: CASSWTGGYGYTF

size: NA
V: TRBV15
CDR3: CATSRDRNRGNEKLFF

size: NA
V: TRBV3-1/TRBV3-2
CDR3: CASSLSAGTLAYNEQFF

size: NA
V: TRBV2
CDR3: CASTPQGDGTEAFF

size: NA
V: TRBV19
CDR3: CASRRGLLSDGELFF

size: NA
V: TRBV24-1
CDR3: CATSDPRGNNEQFF

size: once
V: TRBV19
CDR3: CASSPSASGGNYGYTF

size: NA
V: TRBV7-2
CDR3: CASSFSGTPGTEAFF

size: NA
V: TRBV2
CDR3: CASSEQGAQSPLHF

size: NA
V: TRBV5-1
CDR3: CASSRGGSADTDTQYF

size: NA
V: TRBV19
CDR3: CASSATGAINEKLFF

size: NA
V: TRBV7-3
CDR3: CASSFGTNTEAFF

size: medium-sized
V: TRBV2
CDR3: CASSGPTFPYTF

size: NA
V: TRBV27
CDR3: CASSWAGGNTEAFF

size: NA
V: TRBV19
CDR3: CASSIVGGSYGYTF

size: NA
V: TRBV6-9
CDR3: CASSRGTSGSRNIQYF

size: NA
V: TRBV27
CDR3: CASSLSAGWDEKLFF

size: few
V: TRBV28
CDR3: CASSQQGVNEKLFF

size: NA
V: TRBV7-2
CDR3: CASSRDGGMGGGELFF

size: NA
V: TRBV9
CDR3: CASSPTLKTGGGPLHF

size: NA
V: TRBV6-2/TRBV6-3
CDR3: CASSLQWVMNTEAFF

size: NA
V: TRBV6-2/TRBV6-3
CDR3: CASSYGGAQPQHF

size: NA
V: TRBV28
CDR3: CASSQGDGLLQPQHF

size: once
V: TRBV5-1
CDR3: CASSLSSGSYYNEQFF